This is a list of T cell receptor beta chains from one sample in a study of identical twins. TCRdb re-called the 5' RACE reads with MiXCR, one entry per CDR3 protein. The sample has nearly 650,000 distinct CDR3 sequences, about 7% seen once; the top ten hold about 1.5%. These data are also associated with another study on yellow fever vaccine responses in identical twins.

Sequenced sample: PBMCs. These receptors were taken from a young woman in good health. The CDR3 runs from the conserved cysteine through the conserved F or W. Where a row states a size, it is once, few, many or the class of an expanded clone; other rows omit it.

CDR3 length: 15
V gene: TRBV5-1
J gene: TRBJ2-7
clone size: few
CDR3 protein: CASRKETSGSYEQYF

CDR3 length: 16
V gene: TRBV5-6
J gene: TRBJ2-2
clone size: few
CDR3 protein: CASSLASKPHTGELFF

CDR3 length: 15
V gene: TRBV28
J gene: TRBJ2-7
clone size: -
CDR3 protein: CASSPARGRADEQYF

CDR3 length: 16
V gene: TRBV5-1
J gene: TRBJ2-5
clone size: -
CDR3 protein: CASSLVPGQVQETQYF

CDR3 length: 14
V gene: TRBV20-1
J gene: TRBJ2-1
clone size: few
CDR3 protein: CSARDPGRINEQFF

CDR3 length: 13
V gene: TRBV7-2
J gene: TRBJ1-1
clone size: few
CDR3 protein: CASSLVSSTEAFF

CDR3 length: 15
V gene: TRBV12-3/TRBV12-4
J gene: TRBJ2-2
clone size: many
CDR3 protein: CASVLRDENTGELFF

CDR3 length: 14
V gene: TRBV12-3/TRBV12-4
J gene: TRBJ2-3
clone size: many
CDR3 protein: CASSLVLQGDTQYF

CDR3 length: 13
V gene: TRBV27
J gene: TRBJ2-1
clone size: many
CDR3 protein: CASRYTLAGEKFF

CDR3 length: 12
V gene: TRBV6-2/TRBV6-3
J gene: TRBJ2-5
clone size: few
CDR3 protein: CASCGDLGTQYF

CDR3 length: 14
V gene: TRBV12-3/TRBV12-4
J gene: TRBJ1-1
clone size: many
CDR3 protein: CASSLGGSPTEAFF

CDR3 length: 15
V gene: TRBV7-9
J gene: TRBJ2-3
clone size: few
CDR3 protein: CASSLSGGVLRTQYF

CDR3 length: 13
V gene: TRBV29-1
J gene: TRBJ2-7
clone size: many
CDR3 protein: CSVGQDPYYEQYF

CDR3 length: 16
V gene: TRBV9
J gene: TRBJ2-1
clone size: -
CDR3 protein: CASSVAFTSSYNEQFF

CDR3 length: 16
V gene: TRBV7-9
J gene: TRBJ2-3
clone size: -
CDR3 protein: CAGSFGAETSTDTQYF

CDR3 length: 15
V gene: TRBV20-1
J gene: TRBJ2-5
clone size: few
CDR3 protein: CSARDGGQRQETQYF

CDR3 length: 14
V gene: TRBV6-1
J gene: TRBJ2-3
clone size: many
CDR3 protein: CALRGTGDTDTQYF

CDR3 length: 14
V gene: TRBV29-1
J gene: TRBJ1-1
clone size: many
CDR3 protein: CSAEGGTANTEAFF

CDR3 length: 14
V gene: TRBV6-5
J gene: TRBJ2-7
clone size: few
CDR3 protein: CASSLSGRAAEQYF

CDR3 length: 20
V gene: TRBV5-1
J gene: TRBJ2-3
clone size: few
CDR3 protein: CASSPRGSGVSTYYTDTQYF

CDR3 length: 12
V gene: TRBV12-3/TRBV12-4
J gene: TRBJ1-2
clone size: -
CDR3 protein: CASSTGFYGYTF

CDR3 length: 15
V gene: TRBV7-9
J gene: TRBJ2-1
clone size: few
CDR3 protein: CASSRGLARPNEQFF

CDR3 length: 13
V gene: TRBV20-1
J gene: TRBJ2-7
clone size: few
CDR3 protein: CSARDPFGGEQYF

CDR3 length: 13
V gene: TRBV20-1
J gene: TRBJ2-3
clone size: many
CDR3 protein: CSARGGRPDTQYF

CDR3 length: 15
V gene: TRBV7-8
J gene: TRBJ1-2
clone size: many
CDR3 protein: CASSFGGGALEGYTF

CDR3 length: 14
V gene: TRBV10-3
J gene: TRBJ2-2
clone size: -
CDR3 protein: CAISESEYAGELFF

CDR3 length: 14
V gene: TRBV5-1
J gene: TRBJ1-2
clone size: -
CDR3 protein: CASSFSGTDYGYTF

CDR3 length: 14
V gene: TRBV12-3/TRBV12-4
J gene: TRBJ1-2
clone size: few
CDR3 protein: CASSVQGGSYGYTF

CDR3 length: 15
V gene: TRBV4-2
J gene: TRBJ1-2
clone size: few
CDR3 protein: CASSQESTSGYGYTF

CDR3 length: 16
V gene: TRBV5-1
J gene: TRBJ2-7
clone size: -
CDR3 protein: CASSLLRQGPHDEQYF

CDR3 length: 15
V gene: TRBV14
J gene: TRBJ2-7
clone size: -
CDR3 protein: CASSPALANSYEQYF

CDR3 length: 15
V gene: TRBV29-1
J gene: TRBJ2-1
clone size: few
CDR3 protein: CSVADWTGKTNEQFF

CDR3 length: 14
V gene: TRBV5-1
J gene: TRBJ2-5
clone size: many
CDR3 protein: CASSLGLVQETQYF